Below, 17 T cell receptor beta chains from the same sample are listed, as sequenced in a study of blood T cell repertoires in COVID-19. Here immunoSEQ multiplex PCR was the method, and the copy in TCRdb shows in-frame clones only, minus some. This table has 55,000 or so clones, roughly 86% appearing once. The sequencing input was peripheral blood. The origin of the receptors is a man aged 55 to 70 with active or convalescent COVID-19.

The chain has TRBV27 and TRBJ1-1; 7 bases align to TRBD1. The CDR3 covers 15 residues. CDR1 and CDR2 (germline): MNHEY, SMNVEV (reference sequence). V shed 5 bases and J 4 bases; nucleotides not matched to a gene: 10. The CDR3 DNA sequence: TGTGCCAGCAGTGCTGGACAGGCGGGATTCACTGAAGCTTTCTTT. It encodes CASSAGQAGFTEAFF.

Only a few counts were recorded for this clone. This chain joins TRBV6-6 and TRBJ2-1, with 10 bases lining up with TRBD2. The germline CDR1 and CDR2 sequences are MNHNY and SVGAGI (reference sequence). The CDR3 has 15 amino acids. The trim removed 6 bases at V and 10 bases at J, leaving 12 bases unmatched. The CDR3 DNA reads TGTGCCAGCAGCCAGGCTAGCGGGGGCCTCGGGGAGCAGTTCTTC. Translation gives CASSQASGGLGEQFF.

This chain links TRBV7-8 with TRBJ2-7, with D maybe TRBD1 (5 bases). The length of the CDR3 is 15 residues. Trimming removed 5 bases at V and 4 bases at J, with 18 bases between. Germline-derived CDR1 and CDR2 are SGHVS and FQNEAQ. The CDR3 region has the DNA TGTGCCAGCAGCAGAATTCCGAGCCCAGGGTACGAGCAGTACTTC. This encodes CASSRIPSPGYEQYF.

The chain has TRBV6-2 or TRBV6-3 and TRBJ2-7; the D gene is possibly TRBD1 (6 bases). Germline CDR1 is MNHEY and CDR2 is SVGEGT. This CDR3 contains 14 residues. The V gene lost 6 bases and the J gene lost 6 bases, with 18 bases spanning the gap. DNA of the CDR3: TGTGCCAGCAGGTACGCAGGGGCTGCCTCCGAGCAGTACTTC. Amino acids: CASRYAGAASEQYF.

In this sample, this clone turned up a few times. In DNA form, the CDR3 reads TGTGCCAGCAGTGACGATGGCAGGGGAGGGTATCAGCCCCAGCATTTT. It yields the protein CASSDDGRGGYQPQHF. The chain uses TRBV6-1 and TRBJ1-5, with D perhaps TRBD1 (6 bases). CDR1 is MNHNS and CDR2 is SASEGT in the germline V gene. The CDR3 is 16 amino acids. Trimming took off 3 bases at V and 5 bases at J, with 17 bases between the two ends.

This clone was seen only a few times. The chain uses TRBV7-2 and TRBJ1-2, with 9 bases fitting TRBD1. CDR3 length equals 14 residues. Germline lookup yields CDR1 SGHTA and CDR2 FQGNSA. Unmatched junction bases numbered 6, after V lost 5 bases and J lost 5 bases. The CDR3 region is CASSTPGTGYGYTF. The CDR3 coding sequence is TGTGCCAGCAGCACTCCGGGGACAGGGTATGGCTACACCTTC.

The chain recombines TRBV30 with TRBJ1-2; 9 nucleotides align to TRBD1. This CDR3 spans 15 amino acids. Germline CDR1 GTSNPN, CDR2 SVGIG (reference sequence). The junction had 11 bases not matched to a gene; V was cut back by 4 bases and J by 5 bases. The CDR3 coding sequence is TGTGCCTGGACATCGGGACAGGGAAGGATTTATGGCTACACCTTC. Translating it yields CAWTSGQGRIYGYTF.

This chain joins TRBV24-1 and TRBJ2-5; weak D call: TRBD2 (6 bases). This CDR3 is built from 15 residues. Germline CDR1 KGHDR, CDR2 SFDVKD. Deletions cut 1 base from V and 1 base from J, with 9 bases between. CDR3 nucleotide sequence: TGTGCCACCAGTGATTTACGGGGACTCCAAGAGACCCAGTACTTC. Translated: CATSDLRGLQETQYF.

V and J are TRBV19 and TRBJ2-7; D is possibly TRBD2 (6 bases). V gave up 5 bases and J gave up 4 bases, with 18 bases separating them. The CDR3 has 15 amino acids. Germline CDR1 is LNHDA and CDR2 is SQIVND (reference sequence). This CDR3 reads CASSPRDFGGYEQYF. As DNA, the CDR3 is TGTGCCAGTAGTCCGAGGGACTTCGGTGGTTACGAGCAGTACTTC.

This rearrangement joins TRBV21-1 to TRBJ1-2. TRBV21-1 is a documented pseudogene. The CDR3 covers 15 residues. CDR3 protein: CASSKKYGGRNGYTF. The CDR3 DNA sequence: TGTGCCAGCAGCAAAAAGTACGGGGGGCGCAATGGCTACACCTTC.

This clone was detected only a few times. The chain carries TRBV10-3 and TRBJ1-2; D might be TRBD1 (6 bases). CDR1 is ENHRY, CDR2 SYGVKD, per germline. The CDR3 sequence is 14 residues long. V lost 4 bases and J 8 bases, leaving 17 bases between the germline ends. The chain's CDR3 is CAISGYDSGDGYTF. In DNA form, the CDR3 reads TGTGCCATCAGTGGATATGATTCAGGGGACGGCTACACCTTC.

V gene TRBV10-2 combines with J gene TRBJ1-5, with a possible D match to TRBD1 (6 bases). The CDR3 spans 15 residues. Per the germline V gene, CDR1 is WSHSY and CDR2 is SAAADI. Trimming shortened V by 4 bases and J by 4 bases, and 14 bases separated the two germline ends. CDR3 DNA sequence: TGCGCCAGCAGTGGCCAGGGGAATCGGAATCAGCCCCAGCATTTT. This translates into CASSGQGNRNQPQHF.

This clone was seen only once. This rearrangement joins TRBV11-2 to TRBJ2-2; weak D call: TRBD1 (5 bases). With 1 base removed from V and 6 bases from J, the gap between germline ends came to 15 bases. The CDR3 totals 16 residues. Germline values: CDR1 SGHAT, CDR2 FQNNGV. The CDR3 here is CASSLGWAGPAGELFF. In DNA form, the CDR3 reads TGTGCCAGCAGCTTAGGTTGGGCAGGGCCCGCCGGGGAGCTGTTTTTT.

The CDR3 sequence: CASSPSGGANTEAFF. The CDR3 DNA reads as TGTGCCAGCAGCCCCTCAGGCGGGGCGAACACTGAAGCTTTCTTT. The chain joins TRBV7-6 to TRBJ1-1, with D possibly being TRBD1 (5 bases). V dropped 5 bases and J dropped 1 base, with 14 bases sitting between them. The CDR3 runs 15 residues. CDR1 is SGHVS, CDR2 FNYEAQ, per germline.

The chain combines TRBV7-5 with TRBJ1-4; TRBD1, the D gene given by the table, was not confirmed from the DNA. TRBV7-5 is tagged as a pseudogene. CDR3 length: 17 residues. Here the CDR3 DNA reads TGTGTCAGAAGCTTAGAAATACTGGACAGGGGAAATGAAAAACTGTTTTTT. Encoded protein: CVRSLEILDRGNEKLFF.

This CDR3 is CASSYSSFGGYTF. The CDR3, as DNA: TGTGCCAGCAGTTACTCGAGCTTTGGTGGCTACACCTTC. This sequence joins TRBV6-5 and TRBJ1-2; D is uncertain. V lost 0 bases, J lost 7 bases, and 9 bases lay in between. The V gene's germline CDR1 is MNHEY and CDR2 SVGAGI. CDR3 length equals 13 residues.

The chain links TRBV29-1 to TRBJ1-6, with unresolved D. This CDR3 has 13 amino acids. Germline values: CDR1 SQVTM, CDR2 ANQGSEA. V lost 5 bases and J 10 bases, leaving 15 bases between the germline ends. The CDR3 loop reads CSVRGAQGSPLHF. The CDR3 region has the DNA TGCAGCGTTAGAGGAGCGCAAGGATCACCCCTCCACTTT.